The 30 T cell receptor beta chains reported below all come from one sample, sequenced in a study of graft-versus-host responses after intestinal transplantation. The data were produced by immunoSEQ multiplex PCR, yet TCRdb's version contains in-frame clones alone and is incomplete. Of 15,000 or so clones listed, around a third are singletons. Source: alloreactive CD4+ T cells from a mixed lymphocyte reaction culture, taken before intestinal transplant. Subset: CFSE-low proliferating T cells sorted from roughly six-day pre-transplant mixed lymphocyte reaction (GvH or HvG direction). The receptor set was obtained from a human patient who received an intestinal transplant.

This chain connects TRBV27 to TRBJ1-5; D gene unclear. The CDR3 runs 14 residues. V was clipped by 5 bases and J by 0 bases, with 8 bases between them. Looked up from germline, CDR1 is MNHEY and CDR2 is SMNVEV (reference sequence). CDR3: CASSGRYSNQPQHF. The CDR3 DNA sequence: TGTGCCAGCAGTGGCCGTTATAGCAATCAGCCCCAGCATTTT.

Only a few counts were recorded for this clone. The chain joins TRBV20-1 to TRBJ1-3; no firm D call. This CDR3 is 11 amino acids long. In germline, CDR1 is DFQATT, CDR2 SNEGSKA (reference sequence). Trimming stripped 3 bases from V and 4 bases from J, with 4 bases between. The CDR3: CSARIGNTIYF. The CDR3 nucleotides are TGCAGTGCTAGGATAGGAAACACCATATATTTT.

The table lists this clone with a few counts. V and J are TRBV11-2 and TRBJ2-7, with D perhaps matching TRBD2 (6 bases). The CDR3 length is 15 residues. Germline V CDR1 and CDR2: SGHAT, FQNNGV. Trimming left V 5 bases short and J 1 base short, with 15 bases between. CDR3 sequence reads: CASSLGGMGSYEQYF. The CDR3 DNA is TGTGCCAGCAGCCTGGGCGGGATGGGGTCCTACGAGCAGTACTTC.

The V and J genes are TRBV7-9 and TRBJ2-2; unclear D gene. CDR3 size: 14 residues. The germline V gene encodes CDR1 SEHNR and CDR2 FQNEAQ (reference sequence). V was cut by 2 bases and J by 0 bases, with 4 bases left in between. The CDR3 DNA is TGTGCCAGCAGCTTAAGTCCGAACACCGGGGAGCTGTTTTTT. Translating gives CASSLSPNTGELFF.

This clone was detected only a few times. The J gene is TRBJ2-7, the V gene TRBV28; D gene unclear. This CDR3 is built from 12 residues. The germline CDR1 and CDR2 sequences are MDHEN and SYDVKM. V was cut by 3 bases and J by 3 bases, with 6 bases left in between. The CDR3 sequence: CASSFWDYEQYF. The CDR3 DNA reads as TGTGCCAGCAGTTTTTGGGACTACGAGCAGTACTTC.

This clone was seen a few times. V is TRBV5-1 and J is TRBJ2-3; D possibly corresponds to TRBD2 (5 bases). CDR1 is SGHRS and CDR2 is YFSETQ in the germline V gene. Deletions cut 4 bases from V and 6 bases from J, with 15 bases between. CDR3 length equals 14 residues. CDR3 protein: CASSPPASGDTQYF. The CDR3 nucleotides are TGCGCCAGCAGCCCCCCGGCCAGCGGTGATACGCAGTATTTT.

This chain connects TRBV2 to TRBJ2-6; D might be TRBD1 (5 bases). V gave up 5 bases and J gave up 2 bases, with 10 bases separating them. CDR3 length: 15 amino acids. CDR1 and CDR2 (germline): SNHLY, FYNNEI. The CDR3 loop is CASSQGAAGANVLTF. In nucleotides, the CDR3 is TGTGCCAGCAGTCAAGGGGCCGCTGGGGCCAACGTCCTGACTTTC.

This clone was picked up a small number of times. DNA of the CDR3: TGTGCCAGCAGACCTTCAGGTCGCTCCTATAATTCACCCCTCCACTTT. Amino acids: CASRPSGRSYNSPLHF. This chain uses TRBV5-6 with TRBJ1-6, with no clear D. This CDR3 is 16 amino acids long. CDR1 and CDR2 (germline): SGHDT, YYEEEE. Trimming shortened V by 5 bases and J by 0 bases, and 12 bases separated the two germline ends.

In its sample, this clone ranks as medium-sized. CDR3 in DNA: TGTGCCAGCAGTTACCCCGGGTCTGGAAACACCATATATTTT. This gives the protein CASSYPGSGNTIYF. The rearrangement uses TRBV6-6 and TRBJ1-3; D gene unclear. Trimming shortened V by 2 bases and J by 1 base, and 6 bases separated the two germline ends. The CDR3 consists of 14 residues. The germline gives CDR1 MNHNY, CDR2 SVGAGI (reference sequence).

The rearrangement uses TRBV4-1 and TRBJ1-4, with 7 bases lining up with TRBD1. V lost 1 base, J lost 8 bases, and 10 bases stayed unmatched. Germline V lookup: CDR1 MGHRA, CDR2 YSYEKL. The CDR3 sequence is 16 residues long. The CDR3 protein is CASSQVRGGRGEKLFF. For the CDR3, the DNA is TGCGCCAGCAGCCAAGTTCGAGGGGGCCGTGGGGAAAAACTGTTTTTT.

The CDR3 protein is CASSPTGNLDRLGYEQYF. DNA of the CDR3: TGTGCCAGCAGTCCAACCGGCAACCTGGACAGGCTAGGCTACGAGCAGTACTTC. This chain links TRBV6-7 with TRBJ2-7; 7 bases align to TRBD1. TRBV6-7 is known as an ORF, though its function is uncertain. The ends lost 5 bases at V and 3 bases at J; junction bases unmatched: 19. This CDR3 contains 18 residues.

By share, this clone ranks as medium-sized (0.01 to 0.1%). The gene calls are TRBV5-1 and TRBJ1-6, with a tentative D call TRBD1 (6 bases). Germline CDR1 is SGHRS and CDR2 is YFSETQ. V lost 4 bases, J lost 8 bases, and 16 bases lay in between. This CDR3 spans 15 amino acids. The CDR3 DNA sequence: TGCGCCAGCAGCCCCCTCCAGGGGACGGATTCACCCCTCCACTTT. Translated, it gives CASSPLQGTDSPLHF.

Only a few counts were recorded for this clone. This sequence joins TRBV7-3 and TRBJ2-5; D is unresolved. Per germline, CDR1 SGHTA and CDR2 FQGTGA. This CDR3 contains 10 residues. Trimming cost V 6 bases and J 5 bases, with 4 bases left between them. DNA of the CDR3: TGTGCCAGCAGTGCGGAGACCCAGTACTTC. It codes for CASSAETQYF.

V usage is TRBV11-2 and J usage is TRBJ2-1; 13 nucleotides agree with TRBD2. This CDR3 contains 14 residues. Trimming cost V 10 bases and J 8 bases; bases outside gene matches: 8. CDR1 and CDR2 (germline): SGHAT, FQNNGV. In DNA, the CDR3 is TGTGCCAACCCAACTAGCGGGGGGGGTGATGAGCAGTTCTTC. Residues: CANPTSGGGDEQFF.

The chain combines TRBV7-9 with TRBJ2-7, with D perhaps matching TRBD2 (6 bases). This CDR3 comprises 15 residues. V lost 5 bases, J lost 1 base, and 15 bases lay in between. Looked up from germline, CDR1 is SEHNR and CDR2 is FQNEAQ (reference sequence). CDR3: CASSLGGMGSYEQYF. CDR3 DNA: TGTGCCAGCAGCCTGGGCGGGATGGGGTCCTACGAGCAGTACTTC.

The J gene is TRBJ2-3, the V gene TRBV10-3; TRBD2 matches 7 bases. This CDR3 contains 15 residues. CDR1 ENHRY and CDR2 SYGVKD come from the germline V gene. With V trimmed by 8 bases and J by 5 bases, 13 bases remained unmatched. Here the CDR3 reads CAIAPGGSPGDTQYF. The DNA of the CDR3 is TGTGCCATCGCCCCTGGCGGGAGCCCTGGAGATACGCAGTATTTT.

This clone was counted a few times. A far larger clone differs by one base, so this is likely a read error. The chain recombines TRBV18 with TRBJ2-7, with D possibly matching TRBD1 (5 bases). The CDR3 sequence is 13 residues long. In germline, CDR1 is KGHSH, CDR2 LQKENI. The DNA for the CDR3 is TGTGCCTGCTCACTGGACAACTCCTACGAGCAGTACTTC. Its translation: CACSLDNSYEQYF.

Judged by abundance, this clone is medium-sized. The rearrangement uses TRBV4-1 and TRBJ1-5, with D uncertain. CDR1 and CDR2 from the germline V gene are MGHRA and YSYEKL. The CDR3 contains 15 residues. Trimming cost V 1 base and J 0 bases, with 7 bases left between them. The CDR3 bases are TGCGCCAGCAGCCAAGTCGGGTTTAGCAATCAGCCCCAGCATTTT. This gives the protein CASSQVGFSNQPQHF.

The chain recombines TRBV9 with TRBJ2-7; the match to TRBD2 covers 13 bases. The CDR3 is 16 amino acids. Germline lookup yields CDR1 SGDLS and CDR2 YYNGEE. V shed 2 bases, J shed 2 bases, and the junction held 4 bases outside the gene matches. As DNA, the CDR3 is TGTGCCAGCAGCGTTGGACTAGCGGGGGCCCCCTACGAGCAGTACTTC. Translating it yields CASSVGLAGAPYEQYF.

This clone was recorded a few times. The V gene is TRBV30, the J gene TRBJ2-6; the D gene is possibly TRBD2 (6 bases). The CDR3 has 18 residues. From germline, CDR1 is GTSNPN and CDR2 SVGIG (reference sequence). The V end was cut by 4 bases, the J end by 0 bases, with 19 bases between. CDR3: CAWKLRELRDSGANVLTF. The CDR3 coding sequence is TGTGCCTGGAAATTACGGGAGCTACGAGACTCTGGGGCCAACGTCCTGACTTTC.

A few counts support this clone. The rearrangement joins TRBV5-1 to TRBJ2-1; 8 bases align to TRBD2. V shed 4 bases, J shed 1 base, and the junction held 4 bases outside the gene matches. Germline lookup yields CDR1 SGHRS and CDR2 YFSETQ. The CDR3 is 15 amino acids. The CDR3 is CASSTGLVSYNEQFF. The CDR3 DNA is TGCGCCAGCAGCACGGGACTAGTGTCCTACAATGAGCAGTTCTTC. The full variable domain, with the rest looked up from reference TRBV5-1 and TRBJ2-1, is KAGVTQTPRYLIKTRGQQVTLSCSPISGHRSVSWYQQTPGQGLQFLFEYFSETQRNKGNFPGRFSGRQFSNSRSEMNVSTLELGDSALYLCASSTGLVSYNEQFFGPGTRLTVL.

The chain combines TRBV6-6 with TRBJ2-7, with a possible D match to TRBD1 (6 bases). The CDR3 contains 13 residues. The germline V gene has CDR1 MNHNY and CDR2 SVGAGI (reference sequence). V shed 4 bases and J shed 2 bases, with 9 bases lying between them. CDR3 DNA sequence: TGTGCCAGCAGTTCCAGGGGCGCCTACGAGCAGTACTTC. Amino acids: CASSSRGAYEQYF.

V usage is TRBV18 and J usage is TRBJ2-5; D gene unclear. From germline, CDR1 is KGHSH and CDR2 LQKENI. The CDR3 runs to 13 residues. The germline V and J ends were trimmed by 2 bases and 4 bases, with 8 bases remaining between them. The CDR3 region is CASSPGVRETQYF. The CDR3 DNA sequence: TGTGCCAGCTCACCAGGGGTAAGAGAGACCCAGTACTTC.

As concerns this clone: Sequence at one end of the junction differs from germline and may be a read error. This chain connects TRBV4-2 to TRBJ2-6; D remains unclear. Germline assignment: CDR1 LGHNA and CDR2 YNFKEQ. The CDR3 sequence is 17 residues long. The CDR3 DNA reads TGTGCCAGCAGCCAAGGGGCATCCCGGTCTGGAGCCAACGTCCTGACTTTC. This gives the protein CASSQGASRSGANVLTF.

The genes are TRBV11-2 and TRBJ2-7; D is undetermined. The CDR3 loop spans 13 amino acids. CDR1 and CDR2 from the germline V gene are SGHAT and FQNNGV. Trimming stripped 5 bases from V and 5 bases from J, with 13 bases between. The CDR3 DNA reads TGTGCCAGCAGCACGTTTTCCCGGGACGAGCAGTACTTC. Amino acid sequence: CASSTFSRDEQYF. Filled out from reference TRBV11-2 and TRBJ2-7, the complete variable domain reads EAGVAQSPRYKIIEKRQSVAFWCNPISGHATLYWYQQILGQGPKLLIQFQNNGVVDDSQLPKDRFSAERLKGVDSTLKIQPAKLEDSAVYLCASSTFSRDEQYFGPGTRLTVT.

The chain combines TRBV5-4 with TRBJ1-1, with TRBD1 as a possible D gene (6 bases). Germline loops: CDR1 SGHNT, CDR2 YYREEE (reference sequence). This CDR3 has 15 amino acids. V was shortened by 1 base and J by 0 bases, with 10 bases between the two germline ends. The CDR3 nucleotides read TGTGCCAGCAGCTTGTATACAGGGCTGAACACTGAAGCTTTCTTT. Translating it yields CASSLYTGLNTEAFF.

This clone has only a few counts. The V gene is TRBV5-1, the J gene TRBJ2-7; no clear D gene. Germline CDR1 is SGHRS and CDR2 is YFSETQ. CDR3 length: 13 amino acids. V shed 1 base and J shed 5 bases, with 10 bases lying between them. In nucleotides, the CDR3 is TGCGCCAGCAGCTTGCCCCGAAAAAACGAGCAGTACTTC. Its protein product is CASSLPRKNEQYF. The full variable domain, its missing parts supplied by reference TRBV5-1 and TRBJ2-7, is KAGVTQTPRYLIKTRGQQVTLSCSPISGHRSVSWYQQTPGQGLQFLFEYFSETQRNKGNFPGRFSGRQFSNSRSEMNVSTLELGDSALYLCASSLPRKNEQYFGPGTRLTVT.

The CDR3: CASSKNRVTGELFF. CDR3 DNA sequence: TGTGCCAGTAGTAAAAACAGGGTCACCGGGGAGCTGTTTTTT. This chain uses TRBV19 with TRBJ2-2; weak D call: TRBD1 (6 bases). Germline CDR1 is LNHDA and CDR2 is SQIVND (reference sequence). CDR3 length equals 14 residues. The germline V and J ends were trimmed by 4 bases and 4 bases, with 10 bases remaining between them.

This clone appeared a few times. The V and J genes are TRBV29-1 and TRBJ2-5; D unresolved. Germline CDR1 and CDR2: SQVTM and ANQGSEA. The CDR3 runs to 11 residues. V was clipped by 0 bases and J by 5 bases, with 4 bases between them. DNA of the CDR3: TGCAGCGTTGAAGAAACTGAGACCCAGTACTTC. Translating it yields CSVEETETQYF.

This clone appeared a single time. The chain employs TRBV9 and TRBJ1-2; D uncertain. There are 17 residues in the CDR3. CDR1 SGDLS and CDR2 YYNGEE come from the germline V gene. Between the trimmed V and J ends, which lost 0 bases and 0 bases, there was a span of 15 bases. CDR3 bases: TGTGCCAGCAGCGTAGGCGTCCAAAGGGATTCTAACTATGGCTACACCTTC. Its translation: CASSVGVQRDSNYGYTF.